This T cell receptor beta chain was sequenced for a study of cytomegalovirus exposure and HLA in healthy donors. The CDR3 contains 15 residues. Per germline, CDR1 MDHEN and CDR2 SYDVKM. V was shortened by 4 bases and J by 1 base, with 13 bases between the two germline ends. With 60 Vbeta and 13 Jbeta primers, the PCR was carried out. Here immunoSEQ multiplex PCR was the method, and the copy in TCRdb shows in-frame clones only, minus some. The sample records about 110,000 clones, roughly four fifths being singletons. The chain uses TRBV28 and TRBJ1-1, with a possible D match to TRBD1 (6 bases). The origin of this receptor is a man in his fifties in good health and CMV-seronegative. The specimen sequenced was PBMCs. The CDR3 sequence is CASSYLGTSNTEAFF. The CDR3 coding sequence is TGTGCCAGCAGTTATTTGGGGACATCGAACACTGAAGCTTTCTTT.